The following is a TCR beta chain sequence with its context. The data originate from a study of shared clonotypes between healthy human individuals. Germline values: CDR1 SEHNR, CDR2 FQNEAQ (reference sequence). Trimming removed 4 bases at V and 2 bases at J, with 13 bases between. The CDR3 runs to 15 residues. Data came from immunoSEQ multiplex PCR; TCRdb stores just in-frame clones and leaves some out. The repertoire holds roughly 2,500,000 clones, roughly 93% seen once, with about 0.39% in the top ten. Among the donors, all were Caucasian adults who lived in Nashville, Tennessee. The receptor was isolated from a man aged 18 to 29 in good health. Some clones in this sample may be carry-over from other donors' samples. The sequenced sample was naive CD4+ T cells from PBMCs. The sample's subset: CD45RA+ positively selected. V is TRBV7-9 and J is TRBJ2-3, with D perhaps TRBD1 (5 bases). CDR3 sequence (DNA): TGTGCCAGCAGCTCCAGCCAGGGTAACACAGATACGCAGTATTTT. As protein: CASSSSQGNTDTQYF.